This T cell receptor (beta chain) is drawn from a study of response to subunit inactivated influenza vaccine. A word on this clonotype: Its antigen is unidentified.

Points from the study as a whole: Authors suggested few new T cells are recruited by each seasonal influenza vaccination.

Germline CDR1 ENHRY, CDR2 SYGVKD. The CDR3 has 13 residues. The junction had 3 bases not matched to a gene; V was cut back by 4 bases and J by 5 bases. TCRdb independently ran MiXCR on the RT-PCR reads; one entry per CDR3 protein. The sample includes hundreds of thousands of distinct CDR3 sequences, approximately 17% of them seen just once. The material sequenced was CD4+ T cells sorted from PBMCs, taken 23 to 25 months after vaccination. The chain recombines TRBV10-3 with TRBJ1-1; TRBD1 aligns across 8 bases. This receptor was identified in a man in his fifties or sixties who received an inactivated influenza vaccine. The CDR3 loop reads CAISAGGRTEAFF. CDR3 coding DNA: TGTGCCATCAGTGCAGGGGGCAGGACTGAAGCTTTCTTT.